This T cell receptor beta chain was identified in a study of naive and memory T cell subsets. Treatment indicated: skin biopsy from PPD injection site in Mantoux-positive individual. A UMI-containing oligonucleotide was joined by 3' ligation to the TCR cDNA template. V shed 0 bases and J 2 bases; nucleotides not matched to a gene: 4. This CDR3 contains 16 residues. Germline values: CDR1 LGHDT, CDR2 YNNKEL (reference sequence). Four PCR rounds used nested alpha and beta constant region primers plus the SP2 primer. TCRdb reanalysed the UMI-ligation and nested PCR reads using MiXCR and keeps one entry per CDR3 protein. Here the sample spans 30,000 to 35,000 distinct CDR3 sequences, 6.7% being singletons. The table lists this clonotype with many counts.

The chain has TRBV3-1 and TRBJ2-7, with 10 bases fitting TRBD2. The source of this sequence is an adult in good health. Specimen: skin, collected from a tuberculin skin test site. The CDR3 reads CASSQDVGLAPYEQYF. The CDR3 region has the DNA TGTGCCAGCAGCCAAGATGTGGGACTAGCGCCCTACGAGCAGTACTTC.